This is a list of T cell receptor beta chains from one sample in a study of shared clonotypes between healthy human individuals. The protocol was immunoSEQ multiplex PCR, while the TCRdb copy is restricted to in-frame clones and leaves out a portion. Among hundreds of thousands of clones listed, 95% to 98% were seen once. The sequencing sample was made of naive CD8+ T cells sorted from blood. The receptors originated from a man aged 25-45 years in good health. Both conserved end residues are part of each CDR3. The D gene is left open where the match is weak. Size is stated for part of the rows, as once, few or many counts, or as a class when the clone is expanded.

clone size: once
V gene: TRBV19
J gene: TRBJ2-1
D gene: .
CDR3 DNA: TGTGCCAGTAGTATAGTAGTTGCCTCTGAGCAGTTCTTC
CDR3 protein: CASSIVVASEQFF

clone size: .
V gene: TRBV11-2
J gene: TRBJ2-1
D gene: .
CDR3 DNA: TGTGCCAGCAGCTTAGATCGGGCACTTTTAGTTACCAAACTCAATGAGCAGTTCTTC
CDR3 protein: CASSLDRALLVTKLNEQFF

clone size: .
V gene: TRBV2
J gene: TRBJ2-1
D gene: .
CDR3 DNA: TGTGCCAGCAGTGGGAGGGGCCACTACAATGAGCAGTTCTTC
CDR3 protein: CASSGRGHYNEQFF

clone size: .
V gene: TRBV6-6
J gene: TRBJ1-4
D gene: TRBD1
CDR3 DNA: TGTGCCAGCAGTGAGGGACAGGCGCGGGAAAAACTGTTTTTT
CDR3 protein: CASSEGQAREKLFF

clone size: .
V gene: TRBV9
J gene: TRBJ1-4
D gene: TRBD1
CDR3 DNA: TGTGCCAGCAGCCTGGGACAGCAAAATGAAAAACTGTTTTTT
CDR3 protein: CASSLGQQNEKLFF

clone size: .
V gene: TRBV27
J gene: TRBJ2-1
D gene: .
CDR3 DNA: TGTGCTGTGGGTTACTGGTCCTACAATGAGCAGTTCTTC
CDR3 protein: CAVGYWSYNEQFF

clone size: .
V gene: TRBV7-9
J gene: TRBJ2-7
D gene: TRBD1
CDR3 DNA: TGTGCCAGCAGCTCCACAGGGGCCGCTGTCGAGCAGTACTTC
CDR3 protein: CASSSTGAAVEQYF

clone size: .
V gene: TRBV28
J gene: TRBJ2-7
D gene: .
CDR3 DNA: TGTGCCAGCAGTTTTGGCAGGGGTTACGAGCAGTACTTC
CDR3 protein: CASSFGRGYEQYF

clone size: .
V gene: TRBV4-3
J gene: TRBJ1-1
D gene: .
CDR3 DNA: TGCGCCAGCAGCCAACGCCTCCGGACAACTGAAGCTTTCTTT
CDR3 protein: CASSQRLRTTEAFF

clone size: .
V gene: TRBV11-2
J gene: TRBJ2-4
D gene: TRBD2
CDR3 DNA: TGTGCCAGCTCCGAGGGGGCTAGCGGGAGCGGCGGCGACATTCAGTACTTC
CDR3 protein: CASSEGASGSGGDIQYF

clone size: .
V gene: TRBV6-5
J gene: TRBJ1-2
D gene: .
CDR3 DNA: TGTGCCAGCAGTTACAGGGGCGCCAGAAATGGCTACACCTTC
CDR3 protein: CASSYRGARNGYTF

clone size: .
V gene: TRBV29-1
J gene: TRBJ2-4
D gene: TRBD1
CDR3 DNA: TGCAGCGTTGAAGTCGCAGGGGGCCTGAACATTCAGTACTTC
CDR3 protein: CSVEVAGGLNIQYF

clone size: .
V gene: TRBV29-1
J gene: TRBJ2-7
D gene: .
CDR3 DNA: TGCAGCGTTGAAGAGGACACCCCCCACGAGCAGTACTTC
CDR3 protein: CSVEEDTPHEQYF

clone size: .
V gene: TRBV11-2
J gene: TRBJ2-3
D gene: .
CDR3 DNA: TGTGCCAGCATCGGGATGGTAGATACGCAGTATTTT
CDR3 protein: CASIGMVDTQYF

clone size: .
V gene: TRBV29-1
J gene: TRBJ2-7
D gene: TRBD1
CDR3 DNA: TGCAGCGTTAGGACAGGCTACGAGCAGTACTTC
CDR3 protein: CSVRTGYEQYF

clone size: .
V gene: TRBV29-1
J gene: TRBJ1-2
D gene: .
CDR3 DNA: TGCAGCGTTGAGGGACAAACTCCCTATGGCTACACCTTC
CDR3 protein: CSVEGQTPYGYTF

clone size: .
V gene: TRBV9
J gene: TRBJ2-7
D gene: TRBD1
CDR3 DNA: TGTGCCAGCAGCGTAGGGACAGGGGTGGGTGAGCAGTACTTC
CDR3 protein: CASSVGTGVGEQYF